This TCR beta chain appears in the sequencing data of a study of glioma-infiltrating T cells after dendritic cell vaccination. Study at large: At biweekly intervals, patients got three intradermal dendritic cell vaccine injections.

Some clones are missing from TCRdb's copy, which holds only in-frame ones; the method was immunoSEQ multiplex PCR. The sample includes more than 95,000 clones, more than 70% of them seen just once. Details on this clone: One junction end does not reproduce the germline sequence, and a read error may be involved.

As for time point: after dendritic cell vaccination, including at tumor progression/relapse. Selection required adequate fresh-frozen tumor tissue plus more than two years' survival data. All glioblastoma patients lacked an isocitrate dehydrogenase mutation. The CDR3 sequence is 14 residues long. Germline V lookup: CDR1 SNHLY, CDR2 FYNNEI. The input for sequencing was blood, taken after dendritic cell vaccination. The J gene is TRBJ1-2, the V gene TRBV2; no definite D call. The receptor was isolated from a human donor with glioblastoma. This CDR3 reads CASSGGIGGYGYTF. The CDR3 bases are TGTGCCAGTAGTGGAGGGATTGGAGGCTATGGCTACACCTTC.